The 26 T cell receptor beta chains reported below all come from one sample, sequenced in a study of T cell changes during pregnancy in multiple sclerosis. Here immunoSEQ multiplex PCR was the method, and the copy in TCRdb shows in-frame clones only, minus some. The table lists over 35,000 clones, approximately 90% of them singletons, with around 1.2% in the top ten. Source: peripheral blood, taken before pregnancy. The source of these receptors is a female donor with multiple sclerosis, enrolled in a pregnancy study.

The genes are TRBV29-1 and TRBJ1-5; TRBD1 matches 8 bases. There are 15 residues in the CDR3. Germline-derived CDR1 and CDR2 are SQVTM and ANQGSEA. J gave up 5 bases and V 5 bases, and 11 bases lay outside the gene matches. The DNA for the CDR3 is TGCAGCGTTTCAGTGACAGGGGTCAAAGATCAGCCCCAGCATTTT. Translation gives CSVSVTGVKDQPQHF.

This clone occurred once. This sequence joins TRBV29-1 and TRBJ2-7; D might be TRBD2 (6 bases). Trimming removed 7 bases at V and 0 bases at J, with 13 bases between. The CDR3 covers 13 residues. CDR1 and CDR2 (germline): SQVTM, ANQGSEA. CDR3 bases: TGCAGCGGGGTAGCGGAAAGCTCCTACGAGCAGTACTTC. This gives the protein CSGVAESSYEQYF.

This chain joins TRBV28 and TRBJ1-5; D is ambiguous. Trimming shortened V by 3 bases and J by 3 bases, and 9 bases separated the two germline ends. The CDR3 is 14 amino acids. Germline V gene data show CDR1 as MDHEN and CDR2 as SYDVKM. CDR3: CASSFAGFNQPQHF. The CDR3, as DNA: TGTGCCAGCAGTTTTGCAGGCTTCAATCAGCCCCAGCATTTT.

The V gene is TRBV4-2, the J gene TRBJ2-2; 7 positions agree with TRBD2. The CDR3 has 15 amino acids. CDR1 and CDR2 (germline): LGHNA, YNFKEQ. With 4 bases clipped from V and 2 bases from J, the junction kept 4 bases outside the gene matches. Here the CDR3 reads CASSPLADNTGELFF. The CDR3 bases are TGTGCCAGCAGCCCTCTAGCGGACAACACCGGGGAGCTGTTTTTT.

This clone was seen a single time. The J gene is TRBJ2-5, the V gene TRBV6-1, with TRBD1 identical over 12 bases. There are 16 residues in the CDR3. V lost 2 bases to trimming and J lost 5 bases; unmatched junction nucleotides: 6. The germline V gene has CDR1 MNHNS and CDR2 SASEGT. CDR3 nucleotide sequence: TGTGCCAGCAGTGAACTGGGACAGGGGGCCTGGGAGACCCAGTACTTC. This gives the protein CASSELGQGAWETQYF.

This clone was seen only a few times. The gene calls are TRBV28 and TRBJ2-7; TRBD2 matches at 11 bases. Germline V gene sequence: CDR1 MDHEN, CDR2 SYDVKM. CDR3 size: 15 residues. J gave up 2 bases and V 4 bases, and 4 bases lay outside the gene matches. CDR3 coding DNA: TGTGCCAGCAGTTCACTAGCGGGGGATCCCTACGAGCAGTACTTC. This sequence encodes CASSSLAGDPYEQYF.

The genes are TRBV11-1 and TRBJ1-4; 10 nucleotides agree with TRBD1. The CDR3 has 15 amino acids. CDR1 and CDR2 from the germline V gene are SGHAT and FQDESV (reference sequence). Trimming took 3 bases from V and 8 from J; bases not matched to a gene: 6. The CDR3 spells CASSFGQGVGEKLFF. DNA for the CDR3: TGTGCCAGCAGCTTCGGACAGGGGGTCGGGGAAAAACTGTTTTTT.

The chain employs TRBV18 and TRBJ2-7; 9 bases match TRBD1. CDR1 and CDR2 from the germline V gene are KGHSH and LQKENI. The CDR3 contains 16 residues. Unmatched junction bases numbered 7, after V lost 0 bases and J lost 4 bases. CDR3 residues: CASSPPPGQGPYEQYF. CDR3 DNA sequence: TGTGCCAGCTCACCACCACCGGGACAGGGACCTTACGAGCAGTACTTC.

The genes are TRBV28 and TRBJ2-1; TRBD1 agrees at 8 bases. This CDR3 has 15 amino acids. Germline V gene sequence: CDR1 MDHEN, CDR2 SYDVKM. J was trimmed by 2 bases and V by 3 bases; bases with no gene match: 3. The CDR3: CASSLGTGTYNEQFF. DNA for the CDR3: TGTGCCAGCAGTTTGGGGACAGGAACCTACAATGAGCAGTTCTTC.

This rearrangement joins TRBV5-1 to TRBJ2-1; 8 bases match TRBD2. Germline trimming cut 1 base from V and 2 bases from J; bases unmatched to any gene: 2. Germline assignment: CDR1 SGHRS and CDR2 YFSETQ. The CDR3 has 15 residues. The CDR3 bases are TGCGCCAGCAGCTTGACTAGCGGACCCTACAATGAGCAGTTCTTC. Amino acid sequence: CASSLTSGPYNEQFF.

CDR3 protein: CASSLPPGTGYGYTF. The CDR3 nucleotides are TGTGCCAGCAGCTTGCCGCCAGGGACTGGCTATGGCTACACCTTC. The J gene is TRBJ1-2, the V gene TRBV5-4; a weak D match, TRBD1 (5 bases). The CDR3 totals 15 residues. Trimming stripped 1 base from V and 4 bases from J, with 14 bases between. The germline gives CDR1 SGHNT, CDR2 YYREEE (reference sequence).

This clone has a single count. The rearrangement uses TRBV5-1 and TRBJ2-5; TRBD1 matches 7 bases. CDR1 SGHRS and CDR2 YFSETQ come from the germline V gene. Trimming at V came to 4 bases and at J to 8 bases, leaving 14 bases not matched to a gene. This CDR3 contains 15 residues. The chain's CDR3 is CASSPGTVARDTQYF. As DNA, the CDR3 is TGCGCCAGCAGCCCGGGGACAGTAGCAAGAGATACCCAGTACTTC.

V gene TRBV19 combines with J gene TRBJ2-2, with 12 bases lining up with TRBD2. J lost 7 bases, V lost 4 bases, and 4 bases had no gene match. The CDR3 extends over 15 amino acids. Per the germline V gene, CDR1 is LNHDA and CDR2 is SQIVND (reference sequence). CDR3 in DNA: TGTGCCAGTAGTACTAGCGGGAGGGCCAGCGGGGAGCTGTTTTTT. It specifies CASSTSGRASGELFF.

V usage is TRBV18 and J usage is TRBJ2-4; 10 nucleotides match TRBD2. The CDR3 runs 18 residues. Germline trimming cut 0 bases from V and 6 bases from J; bases unmatched to any gene: 11. CDR1 KGHSH and CDR2 LQKENI come from the germline V gene. The CDR3 region is CASSPPTPGLAGANIQYF. For the CDR3, the DNA is TGTGCCAGCTCACCACCAACTCCGGGGCTAGCGGGAGCAAACATTCAGTACTTC.

The chain joins TRBV4-1 to TRBJ1-2; 8 bases are shared with TRBD1. Germline CDR1 and CDR2: MGHRA and YSYEKL. This CDR3 has 15 residues. V shed 2 bases, J shed 2 bases, and the junction held 4 bases outside the gene matches. CDR3 region: CASSQIGQGNYGYTF. CDR3 coding DNA: TGCGCCAGCAGCCAAATAGGACAGGGCAACTATGGCTACACCTTC.

The V call is TRBV6-4, the J call TRBJ2-6; no clear D. Looked up from germline, CDR1 is MRHNA and CDR2 is SNTAGT. This CDR3 is 15 amino acids long. Trimming cost V 3 bases and J 0 bases, with 6 bases left between them. This CDR3 is CASSEQSSGANVLTF. CDR3 in DNA: TGTGCCAGCAGTGAACAGAGCTCTGGGGCCAACGTCCTGACTTTC.

The chain links TRBV4-1 to TRBJ2-5, with TRBD2 matching over 8 bases. CDR1 and CDR2 (germline): MGHRA, YSYEKL. The CDR3 is 15 amino acids. The trim removed 4 bases at V and 5 bases at J, leaving 9 bases unmatched. The CDR3 DNA reads TGCGCCAGCAGCCTCGGTTGGCGGGAGGTTGAGACCCAGTACTTC. Amino acid sequence: CASSLGWREVETQYF.

This rearrangement joins TRBV2 to TRBJ2-1; D uncertain. Germline values: CDR1 SNHLY, CDR2 FYNNEI. CDR3 size: 12 residues. The ends were cut back, 6 bases at V and 4 bases at J, with 7 bases in the middle. CDR3 in amino acids: CASRVGYNEQFF. CDR3 bases: TGTGCCAGCAGAGTCGGTTACAATGAGCAGTTCTTC.

The V call is TRBV25-1, the J call TRBJ2-3; D not certain. From germline, CDR1 is MGHDK and CDR2 SYGVNS. This CDR3 is built from 13 residues. V lost 6 bases, J lost 2 bases, and 9 bases lay in between. The CDR3 protein is CASSPWATDTQYF. The CDR3 DNA is TGTGCCAGCAGCCCGTGGGCCACAGATACGCAGTATTTT.

The rearrangement links TRBV6-5 to TRBJ2-3; 9 nucleotides agree with TRBD1. This CDR3 contains 14 residues. Germline-derived CDR1 and CDR2 are MNHEY and SVGAGI. Trimming removed 4 bases from V and 6 bases from J; junction bases left unmatched: 5. As DNA, the CDR3 is TGTGCCAGCAGTTCTCTGACAGGGGGGGATACGCAGTATTTT. Protein: CASSSLTGGDTQYF.

This rearrangement joins TRBV28 to TRBJ2-1; 8 positions match TRBD1. Trimming took 5 bases from V and 5 from J; bases not matched to a gene: 26. The V gene's germline CDR1 is MDHEN and CDR2 SYDVKM. The CDR3 extends over 21 amino acids. The CDR3 protein is CASSQLLKRQGTLADHNEQFF. For the CDR3, the DNA is TGTGCCAGCAGTCAGCTCCTGAAGAGACAGGGGACACTCGCCGACCACAATGAGCAGTTCTTC.

This clone was observed once. The CDR3 spells CASSPTGSDTQYF. In DNA, the CDR3 is TGTGCCAGCAGCCCCACAGGGTCAGATACGCAGTATTTT. The rearrangement joins TRBV21-1 to TRBJ2-3; TRBD1 reflects the table's D call only, with no check against the DNA. TRBV21-1 has pseudogene status. CDR3 length equals 13 residues.

V is TRBV7-9 and J is TRBJ2-1; D remains ambiguous. The CDR3 has 13 residues. Germline V CDR1 and CDR2: SEHNR, FQNEAQ (reference sequence). V dropped 1 base and J dropped 6 bases, with 7 bases sitting between them. The CDR3 loop is CASSLGAVNEQFF. The CDR3 bases are TGTGCCAGCAGCTTAGGGGCCGTCAATGAGCAGTTCTTC. The full variable domain, completed using reference TRBV7-9 and TRBJ2-1, is DTGVSQNPRHKITKRGQNVTFRCDPISEHNRLYWYRQTLGQGPEFLTYFQNEAQLEKSRLLSDRFSAERPKGSFSTLEIQRTEQGDSAMYLCASSLGAVNEQFFGPGTRLTVL.

The J gene is TRBJ2-7, the V gene TRBV21-1; no check of the table's D call, TRBD2, against the DNA was made. TRBV21-1 is reported as a pseudogene. This CDR3 is built from 17 residues. CDR3 amino acids: CASSKLGGEAEVYEQYF. DNA of the CDR3: TGTGCCAGCAGCAAACTGGGGGGGGAGGCGGAGGTCTACGAGCAGTACTTC.

J is TRBJ1-4 and V is TRBV7-9; the D gene is possibly TRBD1 (6 bases). Trimming stripped 2 bases from V and 6 bases from J, with 13 bases between. This CDR3 region has 15 residues. Germline loops: CDR1 SEHNR, CDR2 FQNEAQ (reference sequence). The CDR3 sequence is CASSLQWGLDEKLFF. The CDR3 DNA reads TGTGCCAGCAGCTTACAATGGGGGCTGGATGAAAAACTGTTTTTT.

The chain combines TRBV10-1 with TRBJ2-3; D gene unclear. The CDR3 loop spans 15 amino acids. Trimming left V 4 bases short and J 0 bases short, with 11 bases between. Germline V CDR1 and CDR2: WNHNN, SYGVQD (reference sequence). CDR3 protein: CASSVDSVSTDTQYF. The CDR3 nucleotides are TGCGCCAGCAGTGTTGACTCCGTAAGCACAGATACGCAGTATTTT.